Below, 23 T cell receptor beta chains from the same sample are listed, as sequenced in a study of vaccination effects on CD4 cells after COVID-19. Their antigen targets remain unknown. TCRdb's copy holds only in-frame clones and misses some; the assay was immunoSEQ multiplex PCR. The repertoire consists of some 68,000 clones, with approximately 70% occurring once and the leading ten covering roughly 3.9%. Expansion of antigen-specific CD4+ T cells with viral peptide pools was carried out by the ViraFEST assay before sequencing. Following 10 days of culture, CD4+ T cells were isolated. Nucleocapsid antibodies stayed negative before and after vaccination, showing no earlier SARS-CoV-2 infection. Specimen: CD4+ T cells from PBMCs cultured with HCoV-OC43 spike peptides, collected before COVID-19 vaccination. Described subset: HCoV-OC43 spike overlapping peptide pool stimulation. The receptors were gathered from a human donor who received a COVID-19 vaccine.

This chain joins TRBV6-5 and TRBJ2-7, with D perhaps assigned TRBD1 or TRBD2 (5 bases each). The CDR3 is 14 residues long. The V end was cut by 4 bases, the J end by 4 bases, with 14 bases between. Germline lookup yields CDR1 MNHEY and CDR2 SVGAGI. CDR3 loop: CASSLTGTVYEQYV. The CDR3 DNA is TGTGCCAGCAGTTTAACCGGGACGGTATACGAGCAGTACGTC.

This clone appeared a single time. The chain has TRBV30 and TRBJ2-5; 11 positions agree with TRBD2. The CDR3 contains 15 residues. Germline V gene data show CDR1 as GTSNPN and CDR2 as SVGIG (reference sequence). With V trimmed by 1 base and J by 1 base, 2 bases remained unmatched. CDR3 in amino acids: CAWSALAGGQETQYF. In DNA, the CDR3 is TGTGCCTGGAGTGCCCTAGCGGGGGGCCAAGAGACCCAGTACTTC.

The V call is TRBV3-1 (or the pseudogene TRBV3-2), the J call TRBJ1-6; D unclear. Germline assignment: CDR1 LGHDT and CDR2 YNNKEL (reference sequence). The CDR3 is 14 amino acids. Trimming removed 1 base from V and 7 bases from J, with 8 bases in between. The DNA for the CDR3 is TGTGCCAGCAGCCAAGTGGCCGGAAATTCACCCCTCCACTTT. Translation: CASSQVAGNSPLHF.

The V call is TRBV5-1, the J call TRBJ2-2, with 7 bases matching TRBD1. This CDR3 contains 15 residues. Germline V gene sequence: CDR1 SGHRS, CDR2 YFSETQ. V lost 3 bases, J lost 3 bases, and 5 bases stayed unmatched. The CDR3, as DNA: TGCGCCAGCAGCTGGAGACAGGGTGACACCGGGGAGCTGTTTTTT. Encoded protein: CASSWRQGDTGELFF.

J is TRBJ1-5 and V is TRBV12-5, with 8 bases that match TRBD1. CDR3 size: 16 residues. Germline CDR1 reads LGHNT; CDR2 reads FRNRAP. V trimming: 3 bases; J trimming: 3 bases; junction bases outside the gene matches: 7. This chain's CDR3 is CASGFLQGALNQPQHF. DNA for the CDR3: TGTGCTAGTGGTTTCCTTCAGGGGGCGCTCAATCAGCCCCAGCATTTT.

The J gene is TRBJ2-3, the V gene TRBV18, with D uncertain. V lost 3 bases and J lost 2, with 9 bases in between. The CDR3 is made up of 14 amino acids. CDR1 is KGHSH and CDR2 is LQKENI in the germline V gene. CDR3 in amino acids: CASSPLSDTDTQYF. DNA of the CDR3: TGTGCCAGCTCACCTCTCAGCGACACAGATACGCAGTATTTT.

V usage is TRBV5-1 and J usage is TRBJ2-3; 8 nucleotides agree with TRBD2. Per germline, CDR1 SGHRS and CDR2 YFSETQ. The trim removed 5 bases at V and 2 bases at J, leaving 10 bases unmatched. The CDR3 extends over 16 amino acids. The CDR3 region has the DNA TGCGCCAGCAGGGCCGCGCGGGGGGATTACACAGATACGCAGTATTTT. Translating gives CASRAARGDYTDTQYF.

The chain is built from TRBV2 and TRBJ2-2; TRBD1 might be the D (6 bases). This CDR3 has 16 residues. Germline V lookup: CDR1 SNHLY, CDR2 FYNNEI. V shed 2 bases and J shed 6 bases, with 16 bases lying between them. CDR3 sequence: CASSEIQGLGSGELFF. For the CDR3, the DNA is TGTGCCAGCAGTGAAATCCAGGGGCTCGGGTCCGGGGAGCTGTTTTTT.

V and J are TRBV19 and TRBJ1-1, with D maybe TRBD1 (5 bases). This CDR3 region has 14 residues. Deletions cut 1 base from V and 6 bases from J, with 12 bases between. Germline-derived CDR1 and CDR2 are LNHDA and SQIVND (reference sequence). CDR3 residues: CASSIAGSPAEAFF. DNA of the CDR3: TGTGCCAGTAGTATAGCAGGGTCCCCTGCTGAAGCTTTCTTT.

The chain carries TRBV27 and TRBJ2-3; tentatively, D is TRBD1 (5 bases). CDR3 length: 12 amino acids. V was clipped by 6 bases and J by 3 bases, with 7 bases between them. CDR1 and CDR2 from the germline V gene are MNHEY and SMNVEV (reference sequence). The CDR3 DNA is TGTGCCAGCAGACGGACAACAGATACGCAGTATTTT. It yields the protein CASRRTTDTQYF.

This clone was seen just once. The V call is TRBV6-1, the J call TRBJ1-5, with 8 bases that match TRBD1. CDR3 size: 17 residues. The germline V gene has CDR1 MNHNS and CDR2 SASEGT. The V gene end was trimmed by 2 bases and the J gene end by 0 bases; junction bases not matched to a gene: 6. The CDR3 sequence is CASSERTGWDSNQPQHF. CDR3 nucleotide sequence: TGTGCCAGCAGTGAACGGACAGGGTGGGATAGCAATCAGCCCCAGCATTTT.

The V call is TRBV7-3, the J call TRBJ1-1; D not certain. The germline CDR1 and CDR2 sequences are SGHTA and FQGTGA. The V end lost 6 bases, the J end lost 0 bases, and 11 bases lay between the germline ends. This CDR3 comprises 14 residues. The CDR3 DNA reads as TGTGCCAGCAGTCCGAGTAGAATGAACACTGAAGCTTTCTTT. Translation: CASSPSRMNTEAFF.

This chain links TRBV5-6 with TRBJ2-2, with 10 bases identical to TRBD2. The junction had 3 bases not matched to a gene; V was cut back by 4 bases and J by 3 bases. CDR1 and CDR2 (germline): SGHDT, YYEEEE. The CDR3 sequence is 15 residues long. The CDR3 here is CASSLGLADTGELFF. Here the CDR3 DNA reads TGTGCCAGCAGCCTAGGACTAGCGGACACCGGGGAGCTGTTTTTT.

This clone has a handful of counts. The CDR3 protein is CASSGEPLAWTNTGELFF. CDR3 DNA: TGTGCCAGTAGTGGCGAGCCACTAGCGTGGACGAACACCGGGGAGCTGTTTTTT. The V call is TRBV19, the J call TRBJ2-2, with 7 bases aligning to TRBD2. Trimming at V came to 5 bases and at J to 0 bases, leaving 12 bases not matched to a gene. Germline CDR1 reads LNHDA; CDR2 reads SQIVND (reference sequence). The CDR3 has 18 residues.

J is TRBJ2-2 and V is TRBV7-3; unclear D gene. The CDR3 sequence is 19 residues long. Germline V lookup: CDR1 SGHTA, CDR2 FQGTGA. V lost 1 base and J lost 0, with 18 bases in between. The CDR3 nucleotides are TGTGCCAGCAGCTTAAGGGTAACGTCATGGGTCACGAACACCGGGGAGCTGTTTTTT. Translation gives CASSLRVTSWVTNTGELFF.

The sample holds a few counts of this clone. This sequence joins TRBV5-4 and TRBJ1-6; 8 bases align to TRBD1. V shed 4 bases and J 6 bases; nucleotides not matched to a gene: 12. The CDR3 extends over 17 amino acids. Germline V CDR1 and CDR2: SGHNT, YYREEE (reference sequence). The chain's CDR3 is CASSAPDRGRGNSPLHF. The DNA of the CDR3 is TGTGCCAGCAGCGCACCTGACAGGGGACGGGGTAATTCACCCCTCCACTTT.

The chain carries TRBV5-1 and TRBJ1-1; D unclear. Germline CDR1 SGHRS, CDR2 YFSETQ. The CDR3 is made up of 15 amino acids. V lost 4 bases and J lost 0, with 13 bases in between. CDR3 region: CASSPRGTMNTEAFF. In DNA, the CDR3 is TGCGCCAGCAGCCCCCGGGGTACGATGAACACTGAAGCTTTCTTT.

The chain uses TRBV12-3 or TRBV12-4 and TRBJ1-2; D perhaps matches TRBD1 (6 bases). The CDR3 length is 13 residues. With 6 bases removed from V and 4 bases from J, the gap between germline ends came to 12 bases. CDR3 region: CASRGARGYGYTF. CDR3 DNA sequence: TGTGCCAGCAGGGGGGCCAGGGGCTATGGCTACACCTTC.

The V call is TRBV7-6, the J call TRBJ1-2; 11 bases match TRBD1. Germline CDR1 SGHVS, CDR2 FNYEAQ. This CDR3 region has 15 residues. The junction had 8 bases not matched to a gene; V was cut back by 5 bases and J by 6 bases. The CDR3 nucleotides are TGTGCCAGCAGCCAAAGGACAGGGGGCTTTAATGGCTACACCTTC. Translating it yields CASSQRTGGFNGYTF.

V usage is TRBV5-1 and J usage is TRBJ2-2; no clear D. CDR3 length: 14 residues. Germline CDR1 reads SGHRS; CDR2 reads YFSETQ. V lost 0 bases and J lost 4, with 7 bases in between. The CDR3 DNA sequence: TGCGCCAGCAGCTTGGCAGGCGCCACCGGGGAGCTGTTTTTT. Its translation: CASSLAGATGELFF. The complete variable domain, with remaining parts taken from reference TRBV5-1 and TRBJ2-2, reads KAGVTQTPRYLIKTRGQQVTLSCSPISGHRSVSWYQQTPGQGLQFLFEYFSETQRNKGNFPGRFSGRQFSNSRSEMNVSTLELGDSALYLCASSLAGATGELFFGEGSRLTVL.

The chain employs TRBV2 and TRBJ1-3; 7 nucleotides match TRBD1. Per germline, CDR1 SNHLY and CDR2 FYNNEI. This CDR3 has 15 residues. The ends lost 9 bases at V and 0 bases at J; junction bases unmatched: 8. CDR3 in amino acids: CARLDRASSGNTIYF. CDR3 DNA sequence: TGTGCCAGGCTCGACAGGGCGAGCTCTGGAAACACCATATATTTT. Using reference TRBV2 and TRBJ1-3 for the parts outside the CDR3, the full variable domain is EPEVTQTPSHQVTQMGQEVILRCVPISNHLYFYWYRQILGQKVEFLVSFYNNEISEKSEIFDDQFSVERPDGSNFTLKIRSTKLEDSAMYFCARLDRASSGNTIYFGEGSWLTVV.

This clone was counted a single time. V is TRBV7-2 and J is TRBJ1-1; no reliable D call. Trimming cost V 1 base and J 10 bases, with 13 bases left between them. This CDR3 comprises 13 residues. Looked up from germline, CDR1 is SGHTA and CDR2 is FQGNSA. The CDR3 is CASSLGGLERAFF. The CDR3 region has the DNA TGTGCCAGCAGCTTAGGAGGCCTCGAGAGAGCTTTCTTT.

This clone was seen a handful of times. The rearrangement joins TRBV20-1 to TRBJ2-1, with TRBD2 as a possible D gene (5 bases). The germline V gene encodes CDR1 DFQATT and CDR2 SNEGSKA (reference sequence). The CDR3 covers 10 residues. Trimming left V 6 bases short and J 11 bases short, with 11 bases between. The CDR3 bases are TGCAGTGCCGCCCGGGGAAAGCAGTTCTTC. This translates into CSAARGKQFF.